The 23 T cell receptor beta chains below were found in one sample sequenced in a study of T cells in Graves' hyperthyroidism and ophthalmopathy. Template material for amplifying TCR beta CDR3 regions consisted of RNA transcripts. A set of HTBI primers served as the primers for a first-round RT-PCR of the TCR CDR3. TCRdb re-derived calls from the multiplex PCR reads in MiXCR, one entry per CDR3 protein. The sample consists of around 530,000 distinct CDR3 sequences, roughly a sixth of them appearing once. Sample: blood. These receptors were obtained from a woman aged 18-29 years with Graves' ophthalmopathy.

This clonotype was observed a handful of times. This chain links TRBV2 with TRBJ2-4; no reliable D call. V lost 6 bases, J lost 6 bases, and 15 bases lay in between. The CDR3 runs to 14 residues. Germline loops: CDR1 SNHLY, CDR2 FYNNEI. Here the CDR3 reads CASRGDPSLNIQYF. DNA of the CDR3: TGTGCCAGCAGGGGCGACCCATCCTTAAACATTCAGTACTTC.

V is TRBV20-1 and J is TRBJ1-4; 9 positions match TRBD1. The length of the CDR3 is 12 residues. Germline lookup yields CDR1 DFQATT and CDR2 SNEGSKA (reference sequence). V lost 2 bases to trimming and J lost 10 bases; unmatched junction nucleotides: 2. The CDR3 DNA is TGCAGTGCTAGACGACAGGGGGGAAAACTGTTTTTT. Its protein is CSARRQGGKLFF.

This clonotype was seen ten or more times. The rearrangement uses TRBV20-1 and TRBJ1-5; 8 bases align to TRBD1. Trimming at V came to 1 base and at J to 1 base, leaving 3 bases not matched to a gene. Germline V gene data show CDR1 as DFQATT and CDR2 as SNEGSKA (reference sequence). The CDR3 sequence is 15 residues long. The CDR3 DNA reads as TGCAGTGCTAGAGCAGGGGGCGCGAGCAATCAGCCCCAGCATTTT. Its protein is CSARAGGASNQPQHF.

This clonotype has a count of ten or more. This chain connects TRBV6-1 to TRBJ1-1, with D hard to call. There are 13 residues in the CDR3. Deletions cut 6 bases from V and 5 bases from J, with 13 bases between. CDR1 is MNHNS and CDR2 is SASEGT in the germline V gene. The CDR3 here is CASRRAGSTEAFF. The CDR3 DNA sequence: TGTGCCAGCAGGAGGGCCGGGAGTACTGAAGCTTTCTTT.

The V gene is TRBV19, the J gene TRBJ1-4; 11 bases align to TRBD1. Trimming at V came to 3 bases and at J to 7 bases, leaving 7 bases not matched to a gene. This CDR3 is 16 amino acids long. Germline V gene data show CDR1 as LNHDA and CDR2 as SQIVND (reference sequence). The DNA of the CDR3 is TGTGCCAGTAGTATGACCGCCGGGACAGGGGGTGAAAAACTGTTTTTT. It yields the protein CASSMTAGTGGEKLFF. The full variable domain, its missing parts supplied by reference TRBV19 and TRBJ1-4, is DGGITQSPKYLFRKEGQNVTLSCEQNLNHDAMYWYRQDPGQGLRLIYYSQIVNDFQKGDIAEGYSVSREKKESFPLTVTSAQKNPTAFYLCASSMTAGTGGEKLFFGSGTQLSVL.

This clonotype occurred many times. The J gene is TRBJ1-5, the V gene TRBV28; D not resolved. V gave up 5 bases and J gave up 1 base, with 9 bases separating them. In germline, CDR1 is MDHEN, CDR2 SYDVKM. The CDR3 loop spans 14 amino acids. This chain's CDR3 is CASSQLISNQPQHF. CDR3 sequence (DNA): TGTGCCAGCAGTCAGCTAATCAGCAATCAGCCCCAGCATTTT.

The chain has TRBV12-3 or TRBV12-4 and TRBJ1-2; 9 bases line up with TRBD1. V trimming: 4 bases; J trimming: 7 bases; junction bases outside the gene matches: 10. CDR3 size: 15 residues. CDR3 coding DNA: TGTGCCAGCAGTTCCCGGGACAGGGCTTTCGGTGGCTACACCTTC. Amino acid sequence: CASSSRDRAFGGYTF.

This CDR3 reads CASSVQDRKAGYTF. The CDR3 region has the DNA TGTGCCAGCAGCGTACAGGACAGGAAGGCTGGCTACACCTTC. The chain combines TRBV9 with TRBJ1-2, with TRBD1 matching over 7 bases. V shed 1 base, J shed 7 bases, and the junction held 7 bases outside the gene matches. The CDR3 has 14 amino acids. CDR1 is SGDLS, CDR2 YYNGEE, per germline.

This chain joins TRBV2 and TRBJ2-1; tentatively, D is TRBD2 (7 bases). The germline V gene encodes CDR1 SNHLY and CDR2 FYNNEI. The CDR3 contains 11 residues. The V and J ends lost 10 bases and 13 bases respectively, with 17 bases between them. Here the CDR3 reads CAILAGGGQFF. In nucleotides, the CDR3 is TGTGCCATACTTGCTGGGGGGGGCCAGTTCTTC.

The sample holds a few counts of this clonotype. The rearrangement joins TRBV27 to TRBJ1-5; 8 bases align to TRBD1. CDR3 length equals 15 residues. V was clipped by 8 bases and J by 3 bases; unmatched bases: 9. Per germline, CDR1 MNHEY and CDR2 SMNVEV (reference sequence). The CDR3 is CASRLQGGTNQPQHF. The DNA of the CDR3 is TGTGCCAGCCGCTTACAGGGGGGGACCAATCAGCCCCAGCATTTT.

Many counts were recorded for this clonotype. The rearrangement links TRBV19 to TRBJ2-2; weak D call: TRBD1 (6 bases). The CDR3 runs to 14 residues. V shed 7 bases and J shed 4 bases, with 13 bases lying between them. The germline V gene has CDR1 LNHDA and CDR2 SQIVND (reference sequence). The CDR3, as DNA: TGTGCCAGTATCAACAGGGCGGTCACCGGGGAGCTGTTTTTT. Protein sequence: CASINRAVTGELFF.

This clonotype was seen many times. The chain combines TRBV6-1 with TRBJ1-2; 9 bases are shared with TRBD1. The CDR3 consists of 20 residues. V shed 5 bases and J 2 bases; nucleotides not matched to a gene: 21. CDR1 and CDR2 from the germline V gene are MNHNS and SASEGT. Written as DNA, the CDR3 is TGTGCCAGCAGTTATCAGTTCGGGGGGACAGGGCTATATGGCAACTATGGCTACACCTTC. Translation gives CASSYQFGGTGLYGNYGYTF.

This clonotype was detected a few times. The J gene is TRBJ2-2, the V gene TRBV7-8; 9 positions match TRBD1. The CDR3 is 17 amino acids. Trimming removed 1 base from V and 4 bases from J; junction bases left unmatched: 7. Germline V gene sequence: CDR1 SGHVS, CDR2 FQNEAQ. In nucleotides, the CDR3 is TGTGCCAGCAGCTTAGAGGATCGGACAGGGGTCACCGGGGAGCTGTTTTTT. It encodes CASSLEDRTGVTGELFF.

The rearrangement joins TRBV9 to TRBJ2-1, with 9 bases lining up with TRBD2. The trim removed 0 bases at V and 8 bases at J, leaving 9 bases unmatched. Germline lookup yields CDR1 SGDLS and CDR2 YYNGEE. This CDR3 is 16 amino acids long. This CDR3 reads CASSVESASGADEQFF. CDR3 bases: TGTGCCAGCAGCGTAGAGTCAGCTAGCGGGGCCGATGAGCAGTTCTTC. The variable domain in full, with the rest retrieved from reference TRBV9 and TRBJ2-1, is DSGVTQTPKHLITATGQRVTLRCSPRSGDLSVYWYQQSLDQGLQFLIQYYNGEERAKGNILERFSAQQFPDLHSELNLSSLELGDSALYFCASSVESASGADEQFFGPGTRLTVL.

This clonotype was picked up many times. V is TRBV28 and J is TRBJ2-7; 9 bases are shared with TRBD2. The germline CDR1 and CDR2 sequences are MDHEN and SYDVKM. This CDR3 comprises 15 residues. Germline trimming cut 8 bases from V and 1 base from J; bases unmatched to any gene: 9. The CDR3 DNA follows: TGTGCCAGCCAGAGAGCGGGGGGACCATCCTACGAGCAGTACTTC. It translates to CASQRAGGPSYEQYF.

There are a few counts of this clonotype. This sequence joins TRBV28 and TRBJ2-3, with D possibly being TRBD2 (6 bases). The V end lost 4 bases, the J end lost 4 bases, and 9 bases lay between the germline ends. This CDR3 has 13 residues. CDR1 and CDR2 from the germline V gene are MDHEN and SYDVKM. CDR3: CASSWRESDTQYF. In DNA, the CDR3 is TGTGCCAGCAGTTGGAGGGAGTCAGATACGCAGTATTTT.

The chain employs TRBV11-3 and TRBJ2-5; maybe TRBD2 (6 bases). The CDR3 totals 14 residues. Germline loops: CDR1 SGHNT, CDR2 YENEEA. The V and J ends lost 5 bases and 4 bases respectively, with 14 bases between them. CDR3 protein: CASSPFGSSETQYF. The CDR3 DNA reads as TGTGCCAGCAGCCCCTTCGGGAGTTCAGAGACCCAGTACTTC.

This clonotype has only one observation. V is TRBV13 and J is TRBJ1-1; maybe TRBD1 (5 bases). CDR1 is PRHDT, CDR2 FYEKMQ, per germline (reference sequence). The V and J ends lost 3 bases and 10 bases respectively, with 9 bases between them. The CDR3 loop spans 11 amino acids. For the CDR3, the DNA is TGTGCCAGCAGCTTGAGGGGTGCAGCTTTCTTT. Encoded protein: CASSLRGAAFF.

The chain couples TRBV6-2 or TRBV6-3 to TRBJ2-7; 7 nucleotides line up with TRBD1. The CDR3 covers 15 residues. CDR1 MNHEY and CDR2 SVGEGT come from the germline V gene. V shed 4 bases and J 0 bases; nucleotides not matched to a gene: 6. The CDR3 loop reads CASSSPGTDSYEQYF. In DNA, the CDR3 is TGTGCCAGCAGTTCCCCCGGGACAGACTCCTACGAGCAGTACTTC.

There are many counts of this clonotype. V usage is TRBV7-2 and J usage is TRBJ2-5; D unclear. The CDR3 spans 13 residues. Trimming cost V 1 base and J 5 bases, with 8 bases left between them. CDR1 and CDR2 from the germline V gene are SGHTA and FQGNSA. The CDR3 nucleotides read TGTGCCAGCAGCTTAGAGCTAAGGGAGACCCAGTACTTC. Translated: CASSLELRETQYF.

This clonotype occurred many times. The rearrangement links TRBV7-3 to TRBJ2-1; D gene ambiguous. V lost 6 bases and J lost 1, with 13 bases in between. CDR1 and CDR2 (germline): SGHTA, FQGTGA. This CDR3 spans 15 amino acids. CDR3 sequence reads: CASSNSVVSYNEQFF. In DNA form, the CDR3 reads TGTGCCAGCAGTAATTCGGTTGTTTCCTACAATGAGCAGTTCTTC. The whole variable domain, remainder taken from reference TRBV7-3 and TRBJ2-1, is GAGVSQTPSNKVTEKGKYVELRCDPISGHTALYWYRQSLGQGPEFLIYFQGTGAADDSGLPNDRFFAVRPEGSVSTLKIQRTERGDSAVYLCASSNSVVSYNEQFFGPGTRLTVL.

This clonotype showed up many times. Here the CDR3 reads CSARPQGAVGNSPLHF. CDR3 bases: TGCAGTGCTAGACCACAGGGGGCCGTGGGAAATTCACCCCTCCACTTT. The rearrangement joins TRBV20-1 to TRBJ1-6, with 9 positions matching TRBD1. The germline V gene has CDR1 DFQATT and CDR2 SNEGSKA (reference sequence). With V trimmed by 2 bases and J by 7 bases, 9 bases remained unmatched. The CDR3 runs 16 residues.

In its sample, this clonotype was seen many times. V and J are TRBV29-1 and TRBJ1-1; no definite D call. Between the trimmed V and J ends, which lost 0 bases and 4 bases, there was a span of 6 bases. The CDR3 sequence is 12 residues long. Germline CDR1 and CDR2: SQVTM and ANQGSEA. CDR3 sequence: CSVEDRVTEAFF. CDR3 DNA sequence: TGCAGCGTTGAAGATCGGGTCACTGAAGCTTTCTTT. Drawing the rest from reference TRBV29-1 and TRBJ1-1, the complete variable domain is SAVISQKPSRDICQRGTSLTIQCQVDSQVTMMFWYRQQPGQSLTLIATANQGSEATYESGFVIDKFPISRPNLTFSTLTVSNMSPEDSSIYLCSVEDRVTEAFFGQGTRLTVV.